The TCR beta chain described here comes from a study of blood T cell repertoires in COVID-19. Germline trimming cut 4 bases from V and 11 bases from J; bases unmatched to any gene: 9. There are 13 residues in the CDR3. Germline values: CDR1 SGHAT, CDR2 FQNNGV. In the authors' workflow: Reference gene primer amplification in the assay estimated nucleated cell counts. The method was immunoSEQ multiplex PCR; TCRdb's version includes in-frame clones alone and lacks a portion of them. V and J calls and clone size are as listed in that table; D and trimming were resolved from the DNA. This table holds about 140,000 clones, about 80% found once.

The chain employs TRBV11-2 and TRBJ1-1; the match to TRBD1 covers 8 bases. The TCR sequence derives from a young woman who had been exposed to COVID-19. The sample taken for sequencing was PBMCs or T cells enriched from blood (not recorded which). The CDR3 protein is CASSWGTGLTAFF. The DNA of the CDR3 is TGTGCCAGCAGCTGGGGGACAGGCCTGACCGCTTTCTTT.